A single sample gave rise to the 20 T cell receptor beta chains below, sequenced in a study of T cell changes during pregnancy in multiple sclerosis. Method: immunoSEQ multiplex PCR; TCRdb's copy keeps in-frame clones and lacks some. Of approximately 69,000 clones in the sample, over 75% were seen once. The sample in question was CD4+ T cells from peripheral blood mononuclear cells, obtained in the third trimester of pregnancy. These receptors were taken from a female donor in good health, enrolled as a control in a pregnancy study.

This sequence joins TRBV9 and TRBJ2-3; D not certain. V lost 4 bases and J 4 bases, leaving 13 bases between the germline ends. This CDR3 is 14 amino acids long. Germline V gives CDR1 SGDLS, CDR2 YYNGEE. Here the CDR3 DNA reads TGTGCCAGCAGCACCAGGAAGTTCCCAGATACGCAGTATTTT. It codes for CASSTRKFPDTQYF.

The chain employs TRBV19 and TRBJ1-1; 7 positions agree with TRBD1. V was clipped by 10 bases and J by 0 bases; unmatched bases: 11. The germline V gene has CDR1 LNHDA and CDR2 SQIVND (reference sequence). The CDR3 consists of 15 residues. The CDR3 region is CATRNRGGMNTEAFF. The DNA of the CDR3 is TGTGCCACCAGAAACAGGGGTGGGATGAACACTGAAGCTTTCTTT.

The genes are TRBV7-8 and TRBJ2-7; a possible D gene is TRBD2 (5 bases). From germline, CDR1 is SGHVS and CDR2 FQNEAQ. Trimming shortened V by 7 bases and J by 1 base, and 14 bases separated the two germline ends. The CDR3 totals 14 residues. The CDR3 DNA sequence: TGTGCCAGCAAAGTTTGGAGAGGGTCCTACGAGCAGTACTTC. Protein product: CASKVWRGSYEQYF.

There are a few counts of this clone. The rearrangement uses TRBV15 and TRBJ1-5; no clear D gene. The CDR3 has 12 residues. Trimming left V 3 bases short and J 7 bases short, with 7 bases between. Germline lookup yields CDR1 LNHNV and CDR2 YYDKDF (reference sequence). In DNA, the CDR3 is TGTGCCACCAGCAGGGAAGCGCAGCCCCAGCATTTT. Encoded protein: CATSREAQPQHF.

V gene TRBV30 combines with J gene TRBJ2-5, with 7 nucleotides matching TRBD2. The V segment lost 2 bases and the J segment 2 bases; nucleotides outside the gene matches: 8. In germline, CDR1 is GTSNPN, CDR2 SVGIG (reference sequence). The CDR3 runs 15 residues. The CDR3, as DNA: TGTGCCTGGAGTCTTTTACTGGGGGGGCAAGAGACCCAGTACTTC. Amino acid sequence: CAWSLLLGGQETQYF.

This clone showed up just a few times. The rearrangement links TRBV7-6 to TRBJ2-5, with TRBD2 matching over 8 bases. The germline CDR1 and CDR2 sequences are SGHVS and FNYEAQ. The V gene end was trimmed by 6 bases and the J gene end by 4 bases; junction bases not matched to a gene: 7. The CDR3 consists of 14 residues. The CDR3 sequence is CASRGGGQGETQYF. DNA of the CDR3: TGTGCCAGCAGGGGCGGGGGGCAAGGAGAGACCCAGTACTTC.

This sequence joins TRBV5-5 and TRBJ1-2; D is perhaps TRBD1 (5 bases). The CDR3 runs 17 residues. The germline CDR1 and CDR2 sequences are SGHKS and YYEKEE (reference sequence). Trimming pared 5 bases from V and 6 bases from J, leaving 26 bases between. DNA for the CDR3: TGTGCCAGCAGGATCACCACAGGATACGTTGCGGACGATGGCTACACCTTC. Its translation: CASRITTGYVADDGYTF.

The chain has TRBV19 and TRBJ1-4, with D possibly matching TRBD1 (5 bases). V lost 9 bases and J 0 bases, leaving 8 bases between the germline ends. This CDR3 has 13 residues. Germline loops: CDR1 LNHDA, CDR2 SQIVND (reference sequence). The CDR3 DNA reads TGTGCCAGCCGACAGTCAACTAATGAAAAACTGTTTTTT. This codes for CASRQSTNEKLFF.

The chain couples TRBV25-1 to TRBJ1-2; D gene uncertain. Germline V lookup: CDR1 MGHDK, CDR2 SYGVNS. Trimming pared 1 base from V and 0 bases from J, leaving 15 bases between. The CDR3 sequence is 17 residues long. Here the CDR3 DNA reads TGTGCCAGCAGTGAATGGAAACTATCTTCAACTAACTATGGCTACACCTTC. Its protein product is CASSEWKLSSTNYGYTF.

DNA of the CDR3: TGCGCCAGCAGCCTGGGACAGGGATTCTCCTACGAGCAGTACTTC. Its protein product is CASSLGQGFSYEQYF. The chain couples TRBV4-1 to TRBJ2-7; TRBD1 matches at 9 bases. This CDR3 comprises 15 residues. The germline V gene has CDR1 MGHRA and CDR2 YSYEKL. The J segment lost 0 bases and the V segment lost 4 bases, leaving 4 bases of the junction unmatched.

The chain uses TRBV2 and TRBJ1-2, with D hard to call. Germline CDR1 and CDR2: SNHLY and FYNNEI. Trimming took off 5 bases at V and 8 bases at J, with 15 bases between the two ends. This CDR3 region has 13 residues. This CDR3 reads CASSPDHSEGYTF. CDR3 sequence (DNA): TGTGCCAGCAGTCCAGACCACAGTGAAGGCTACACCTTC.

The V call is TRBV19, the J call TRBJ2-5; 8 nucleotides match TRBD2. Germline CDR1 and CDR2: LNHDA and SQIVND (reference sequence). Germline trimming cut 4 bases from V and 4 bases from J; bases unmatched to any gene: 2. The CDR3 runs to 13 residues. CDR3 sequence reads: CASSRTSRETQYF. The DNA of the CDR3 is TGTGCCAGTAGTAGGACTAGCCGAGAGACCCAGTACTTC.

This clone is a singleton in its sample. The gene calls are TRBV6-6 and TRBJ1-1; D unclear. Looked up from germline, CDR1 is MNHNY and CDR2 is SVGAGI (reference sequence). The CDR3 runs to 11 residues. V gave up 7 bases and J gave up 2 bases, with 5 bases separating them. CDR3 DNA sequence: TGTGCCAGCACCCTCAACACTGAAGCTTTCTTT. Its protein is CASTLNTEAFF.

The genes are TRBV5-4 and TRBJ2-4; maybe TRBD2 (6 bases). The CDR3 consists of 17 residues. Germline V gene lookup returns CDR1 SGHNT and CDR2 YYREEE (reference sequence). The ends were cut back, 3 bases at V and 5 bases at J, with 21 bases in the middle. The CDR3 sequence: CASSSPPGVASENIQYF. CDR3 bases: TGTGCCAGCAGCTCACCTCCGGGGGTGGCATCCGAAAACATTCAGTACTTC.

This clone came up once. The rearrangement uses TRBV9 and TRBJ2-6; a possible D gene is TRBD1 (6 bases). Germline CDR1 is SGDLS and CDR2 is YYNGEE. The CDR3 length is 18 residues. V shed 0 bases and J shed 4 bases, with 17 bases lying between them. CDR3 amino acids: CASSVALPGALGANVLTF. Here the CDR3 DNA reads TGTGCCAGCAGCGTAGCTCTTCCAGGGGCTCTGGGGGCCAACGTCCTGACTTTC.

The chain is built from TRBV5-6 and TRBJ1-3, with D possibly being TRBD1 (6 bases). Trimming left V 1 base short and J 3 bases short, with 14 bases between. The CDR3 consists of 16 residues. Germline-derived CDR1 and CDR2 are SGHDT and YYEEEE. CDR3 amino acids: CASSLRQELIGNTIYF. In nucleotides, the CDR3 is TGTGCCAGCAGCTTGAGACAGGAACTTATTGGAAACACCATATATTTT.

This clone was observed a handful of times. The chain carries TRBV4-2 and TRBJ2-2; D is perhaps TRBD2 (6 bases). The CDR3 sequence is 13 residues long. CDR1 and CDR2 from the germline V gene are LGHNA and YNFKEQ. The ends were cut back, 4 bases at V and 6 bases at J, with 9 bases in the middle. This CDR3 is CASSRTGAGELFF. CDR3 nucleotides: TGTGCCAGCAGCCGGACGGGGGCCGGGGAGCTGTTTTTT.

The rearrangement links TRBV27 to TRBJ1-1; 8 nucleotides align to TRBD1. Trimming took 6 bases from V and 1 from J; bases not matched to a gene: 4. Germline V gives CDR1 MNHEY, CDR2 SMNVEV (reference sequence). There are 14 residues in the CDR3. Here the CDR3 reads CASRRQGTNTEAFF. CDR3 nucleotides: TGTGCCAGCAGGAGACAGGGGACGAACACTGAAGCTTTCTTT.

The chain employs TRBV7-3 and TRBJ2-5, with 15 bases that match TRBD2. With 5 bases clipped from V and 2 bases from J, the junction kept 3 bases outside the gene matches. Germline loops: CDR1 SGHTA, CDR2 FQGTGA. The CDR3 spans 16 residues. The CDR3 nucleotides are TGTGCCAGCAGCAGGGGGACTAGCGGGGGGCAAGAGACCCAGTACTTC. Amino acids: CASSRGTSGGQETQYF.

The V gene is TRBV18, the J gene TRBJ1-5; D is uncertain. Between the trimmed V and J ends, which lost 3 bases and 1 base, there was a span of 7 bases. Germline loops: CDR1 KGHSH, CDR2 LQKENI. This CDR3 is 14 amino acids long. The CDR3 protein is CASSPLQSNQPQHF. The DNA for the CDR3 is TGTGCCAGCTCACCCTTACAAAGCAATCAGCCCCAGCATTTT.